This TCR beta chain was obtained from a study of blood T cell repertoires in COVID-19. The overall study: From the United States, Italy and Spain came samples of acute and convalescent COVID-19. Nucleic acid was either cDNA or gDNA, and it came from T cells, B-cell-depleted T cells, or PBMCs.

This clone was detected only once. Here immunoSEQ multiplex PCR was the method, and the copy in TCRdb shows in-frame clones only, minus some. The profile covers 120,000 or so clones, with about 86% appearing a single time and 5.5% to 6.5% taken by the ten largest. After removal of 10 bases from V and 0 bases from J, the junction contained 6 bases not matched to a gene. The germline CDR1 and CDR2 sequences are LNHDA and SQIVND (reference sequence). This CDR3 has 14 amino acids. Sample: peripheral blood. The TCR originated in a man older than 75 with active or convalescent COVID-19. The rearrangement joins TRBV19 to TRBJ1-5; TRBD1 agrees at 7 bases. CDR3 sequence: CATWTGYSNQPQHF. The CDR3 bases are TGTGCCACCTGGACAGGTTATAGCAATCAGCCCCAGCATTTT.